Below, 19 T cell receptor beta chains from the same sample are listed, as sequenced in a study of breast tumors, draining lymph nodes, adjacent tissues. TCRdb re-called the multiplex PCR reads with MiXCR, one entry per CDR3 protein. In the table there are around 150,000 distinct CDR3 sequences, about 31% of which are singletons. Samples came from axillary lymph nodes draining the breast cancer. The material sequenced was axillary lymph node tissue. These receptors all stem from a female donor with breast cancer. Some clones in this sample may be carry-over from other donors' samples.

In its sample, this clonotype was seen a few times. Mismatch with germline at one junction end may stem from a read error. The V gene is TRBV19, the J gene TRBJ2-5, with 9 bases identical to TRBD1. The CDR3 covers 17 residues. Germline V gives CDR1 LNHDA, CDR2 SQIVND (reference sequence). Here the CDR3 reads CASSPTGGAHLPETQSF. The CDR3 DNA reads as TGTGCCAGTAGCCCTACAGGGGGCGCTCATCTACCAGAGACCCAGTCCTTC.

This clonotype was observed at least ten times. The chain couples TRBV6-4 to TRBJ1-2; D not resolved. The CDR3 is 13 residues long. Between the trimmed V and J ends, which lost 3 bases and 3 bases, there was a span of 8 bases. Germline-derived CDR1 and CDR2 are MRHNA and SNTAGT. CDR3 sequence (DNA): TGTGCCAGCAGTGAGGACGGAGACTATGGCTACACCTTC. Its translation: CASSEDGDYGYTF.

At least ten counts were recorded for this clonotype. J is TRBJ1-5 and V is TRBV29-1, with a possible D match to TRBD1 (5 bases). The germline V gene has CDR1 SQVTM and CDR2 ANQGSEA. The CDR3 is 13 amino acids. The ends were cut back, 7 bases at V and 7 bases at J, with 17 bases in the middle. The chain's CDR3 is CSAVGGGDQPQHF. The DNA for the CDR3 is TGCAGCGCCGTGGGGGGTGGGGACCAGCCCCAGCATTTT. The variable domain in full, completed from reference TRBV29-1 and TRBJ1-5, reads SAVISQKPSRDICQRGTSLTIQCQVDSQVTMMFWYRQQPGQSLTLIATANQGSEATYESGFVIDKFPISRPNLTFSTLTVSNMSPEDSSIYLCSAVGGGDQPQHFGDGTRLSIL.

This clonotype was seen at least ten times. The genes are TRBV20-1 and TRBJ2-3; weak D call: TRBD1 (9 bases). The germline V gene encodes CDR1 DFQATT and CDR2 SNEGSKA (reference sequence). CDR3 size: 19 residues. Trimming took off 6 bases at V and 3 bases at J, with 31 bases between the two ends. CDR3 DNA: TGCAGTGCACCGGGGGGGCTTGGGACAGGGTTAACCCTGACAGATACGCAGTATTTT. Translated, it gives CSAPGGLGTGLTLTDTQYF.

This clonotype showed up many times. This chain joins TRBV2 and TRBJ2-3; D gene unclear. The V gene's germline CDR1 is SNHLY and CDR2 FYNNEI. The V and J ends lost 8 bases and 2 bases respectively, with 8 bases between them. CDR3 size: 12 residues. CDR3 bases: TGTGCCAGCTCGATGACCACAGATACGCAGTATTTT. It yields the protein CASSMTTDTQYF. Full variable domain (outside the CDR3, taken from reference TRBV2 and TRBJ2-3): EPEVTQTPSHQVTQMGQEVILRCVPISNHLYFYWYRQILGQKVEFLVSFYNNEISEKSEIFDDQFSVERPDGSNFTLKIRSTKLEDSAMYFCASSMTTDTQYFGPGTRLTVL.

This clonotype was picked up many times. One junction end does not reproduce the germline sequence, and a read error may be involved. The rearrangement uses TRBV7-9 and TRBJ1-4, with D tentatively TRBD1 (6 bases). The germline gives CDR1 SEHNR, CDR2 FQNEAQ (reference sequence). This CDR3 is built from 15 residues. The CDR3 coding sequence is TGTGCCAGCAGCTTATTTACAGGGACTACTGAAAAACTGTTTTTT. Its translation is CASSLFTGTTEKLFF.

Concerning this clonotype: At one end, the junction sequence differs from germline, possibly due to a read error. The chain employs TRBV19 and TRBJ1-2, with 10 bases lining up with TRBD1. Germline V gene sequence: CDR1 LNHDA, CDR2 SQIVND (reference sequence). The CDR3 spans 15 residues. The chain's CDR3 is CASSPGTGDVYGNTF. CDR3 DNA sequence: TGTGCCAGTAGCCCCGGGACAGGGGATGTTTATGGCAACACCTTC.

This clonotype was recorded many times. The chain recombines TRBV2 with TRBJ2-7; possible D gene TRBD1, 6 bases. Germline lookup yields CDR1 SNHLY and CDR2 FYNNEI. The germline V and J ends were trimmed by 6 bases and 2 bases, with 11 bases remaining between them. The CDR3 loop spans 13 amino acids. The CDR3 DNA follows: TGTGCCAGCAGGAGCACAGGGCCCTACGAGCAGTACGTC. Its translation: CASRSTGPYEQYV.

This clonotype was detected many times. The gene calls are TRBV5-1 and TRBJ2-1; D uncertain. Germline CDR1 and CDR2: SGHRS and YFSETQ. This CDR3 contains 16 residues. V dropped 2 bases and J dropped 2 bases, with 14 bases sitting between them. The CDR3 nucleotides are TGCGCCAGCAGCTTCCATGGCCGAGGAACCTACAATGAGCAGTTCTTC. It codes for CASSFHGRGTYNEQFF. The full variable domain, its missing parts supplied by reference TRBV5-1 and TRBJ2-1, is KAGVTQTPRYLIKTRGQQVTLSCSPISGHRSVSWYQQTPGQGLQFLFEYFSETQRNKGNFPGRFSGRQFSNSRSEMNVSTLELGDSALYLCASSFHGRGTYNEQFFGPGTRLTVL.

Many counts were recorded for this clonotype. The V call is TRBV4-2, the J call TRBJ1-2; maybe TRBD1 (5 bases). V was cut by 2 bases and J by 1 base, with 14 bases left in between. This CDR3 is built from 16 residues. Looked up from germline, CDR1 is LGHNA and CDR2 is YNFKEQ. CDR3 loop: CASSQPPPGLNYGYTF. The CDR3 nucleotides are TGTGCCAGCAGCCAACCTCCCCCGGGGCTTAACTATGGCTACACCTTC.

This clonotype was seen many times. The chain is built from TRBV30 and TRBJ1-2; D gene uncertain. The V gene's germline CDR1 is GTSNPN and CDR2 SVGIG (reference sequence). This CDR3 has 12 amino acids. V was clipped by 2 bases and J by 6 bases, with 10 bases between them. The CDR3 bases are TGTGCCTGGAGTTCAACAGCGCATGGCTACACCTTC. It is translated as CAWSSTAHGYTF.

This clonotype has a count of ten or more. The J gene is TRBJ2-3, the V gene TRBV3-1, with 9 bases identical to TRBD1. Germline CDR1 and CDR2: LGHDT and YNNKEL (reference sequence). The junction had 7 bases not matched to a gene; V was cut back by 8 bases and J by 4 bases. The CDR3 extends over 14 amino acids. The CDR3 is CASSQGAKADTQYF. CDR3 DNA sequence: TGTGCCAGCTCACAGGGGGCGAAGGCAGATACGCAGTATTTT.

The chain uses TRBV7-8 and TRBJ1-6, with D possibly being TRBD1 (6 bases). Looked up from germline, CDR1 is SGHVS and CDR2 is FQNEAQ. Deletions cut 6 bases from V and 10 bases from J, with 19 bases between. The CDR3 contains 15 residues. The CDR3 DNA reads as TGTGCCAGCAGTCACGGGGGATGGGGACACTCACCCCTCCACTTT. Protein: CASSHGGWGHSPLHF.

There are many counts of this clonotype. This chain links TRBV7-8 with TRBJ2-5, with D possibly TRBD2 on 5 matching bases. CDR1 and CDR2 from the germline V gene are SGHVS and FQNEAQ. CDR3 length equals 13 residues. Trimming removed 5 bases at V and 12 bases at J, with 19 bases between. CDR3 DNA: TGTGCCAGCAGCCCAAGACTAAGCCCGCCTGAGTACTTC. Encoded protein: CASSPRLSPPEYF. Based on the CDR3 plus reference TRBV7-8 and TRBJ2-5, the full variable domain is GAGVSQSPRYKVAKRGQDVALRCDPISGHVSLFWYQQALGQGPEFLTYFQNEAQLDKSGLPSDRFFAERPEGSVSTLKIQRTQQEDSAVYLCASSPRLSPPEYFGPGTRLLVL.

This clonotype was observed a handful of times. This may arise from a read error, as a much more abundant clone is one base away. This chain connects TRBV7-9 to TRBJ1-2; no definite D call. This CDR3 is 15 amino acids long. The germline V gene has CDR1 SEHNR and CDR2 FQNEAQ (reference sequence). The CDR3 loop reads CASSLIPPPFYGYPF. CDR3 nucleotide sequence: TGTGCCAGCAGCTTAATCCCACCACCGTTCTATGGCTACCCCTTC.

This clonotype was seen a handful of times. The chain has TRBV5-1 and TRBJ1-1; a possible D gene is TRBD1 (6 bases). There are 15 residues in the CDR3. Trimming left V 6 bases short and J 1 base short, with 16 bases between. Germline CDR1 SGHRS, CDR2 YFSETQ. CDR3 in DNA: TGCGCCAGCACGTCTCGACAGGCCGGGAACACTGAAGCTTTCTTT. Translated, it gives CASTSRQAGNTEAFF. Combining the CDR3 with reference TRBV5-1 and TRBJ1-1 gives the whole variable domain KAGVTQTPRYLIKTRGQQVTLSCSPISGHRSVSWYQQTPGQGLQFLFEYFSETQRNKGNFPGRFSGRQFSNSRSEMNVSTLELGDSALYLCASTSRQAGNTEAFFGQGTRLTVV.

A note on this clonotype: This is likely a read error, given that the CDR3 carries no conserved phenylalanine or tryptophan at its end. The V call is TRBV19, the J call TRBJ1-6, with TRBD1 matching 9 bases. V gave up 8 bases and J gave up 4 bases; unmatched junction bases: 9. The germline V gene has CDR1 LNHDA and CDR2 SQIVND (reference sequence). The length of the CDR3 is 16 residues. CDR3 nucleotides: TGTGCCAGTTCCCCATCAGGGACAGGGTATAATTCACCCCTCCACCTT. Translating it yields CASSPSGTGYNSPLHL.

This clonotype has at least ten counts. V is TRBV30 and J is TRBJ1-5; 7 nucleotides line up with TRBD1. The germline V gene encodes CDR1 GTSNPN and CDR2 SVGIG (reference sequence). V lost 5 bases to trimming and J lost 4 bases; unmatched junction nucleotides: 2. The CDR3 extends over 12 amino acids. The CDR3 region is CAWQGQNQPQHF. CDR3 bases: TGTGCCTGGCAGGGACAGAATCAGCCCCAGCATTTT.

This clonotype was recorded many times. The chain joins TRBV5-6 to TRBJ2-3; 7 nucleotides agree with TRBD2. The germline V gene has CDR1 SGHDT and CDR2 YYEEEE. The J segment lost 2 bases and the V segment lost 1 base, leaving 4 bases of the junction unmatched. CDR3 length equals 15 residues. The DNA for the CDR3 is TGTGCCAGCAGCTTGCGCGGGGGTATCACAGATACGCAGTATTTT. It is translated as CASSLRGGITDTQYF.